This T cell receptor (beta chain) was identified in a study of human T cells and chemical hapten exposure. TCRdb re-derived calls from the RACE reads in MiXCR, one entry per CDR3 protein. Seen here are about 84,000 distinct CDR3 sequences, more than 9% observed once, and the top ten hold around 5%. Whole-study findings and limits: Counts of expanded TCRs (at PT1) showed a positive correlation with patch test score.

Time point denoted: patch test 2, 6 weeks after DPC sensitization. Treatment: therapeutic diphenylcyclopropenone sensitization with weekly scalp DPC. J lost 8 bases, V lost 7 bases, and 7 bases had no gene match. The CDR3 length is 14 residues. The germline V gene encodes CDR1 SQVTM and CDR2 ANQGSEA. This clonotype was counted ten times or more. Its cognate antigen is unknown. This clonotype was obtained from a woman in her fifties or sixties with alopecia areata. Some clones in this sample may be carry-over from other donors' samples. The sample here was whole blood, taken in connection with sensitization to the hapten diphenylcyclopropenone (DPC). The chain is built from TRBV29-1 and TRBJ2-1; TRBD2 matches 14 bases. CDR3: CSAETSGRGDEQFF. In DNA form, the CDR3 reads TGCAGCGCTGAGACTAGCGGGAGGGGGGATGAGCAGTTCTTC.